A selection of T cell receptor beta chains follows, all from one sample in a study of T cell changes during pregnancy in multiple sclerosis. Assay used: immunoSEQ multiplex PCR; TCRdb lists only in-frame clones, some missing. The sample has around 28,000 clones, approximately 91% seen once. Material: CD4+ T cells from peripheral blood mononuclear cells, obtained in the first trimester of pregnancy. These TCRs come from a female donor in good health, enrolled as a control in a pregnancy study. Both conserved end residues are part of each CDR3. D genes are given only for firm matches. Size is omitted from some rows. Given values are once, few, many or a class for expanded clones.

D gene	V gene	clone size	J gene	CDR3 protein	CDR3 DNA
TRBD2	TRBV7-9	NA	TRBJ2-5	CASSPLAGKETQYF	TGTGCCAGCAGCCCCCTAGCGGGAAAAGAGACCCAGTACTTC
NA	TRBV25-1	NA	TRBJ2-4	CASSEWSTKNIQYF	TGTGCCAGCAGTGAATGGAGTACAAAAAACATTCAGTACTTC
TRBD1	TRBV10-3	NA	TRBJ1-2	CAIRGDSQNVIYGYTF	TGTGCCATCAGGGGGGACAGTCAGAACGTTATCTATGGCTACACCTTC
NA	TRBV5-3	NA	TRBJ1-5	CASEYSNQPQHF	TGTGCCAGTGAGTATAGCAATCAGCCCCAGCATTTT
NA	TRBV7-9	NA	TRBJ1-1	CASSPMRGVNTEAFF	TGTGCCAGCAGCCCCATGCGGGGGGTGAACACTGAAGCTTTCTTT
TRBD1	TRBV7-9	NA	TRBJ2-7	CASTGLGTETYEQYF	TGTGCCAGCACCGGGCTCGGGACAGAGACCTACGAGCAGTACTTC
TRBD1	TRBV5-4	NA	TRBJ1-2	CASSTPLTGTGWSLNYGYTF	TGTGCCAGCAGCACCCCCCTCACCGGGACAGGGTGGAGCCTTAACTATGGCTACACCTTC
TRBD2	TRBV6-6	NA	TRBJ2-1	CASSYTGREEQFF	TGTGCCAGCAGTTACACGGGGAGGGAGGAGCAGTTCTTC
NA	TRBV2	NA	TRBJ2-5	CASSASKTRGETQYF	TGTGCCAGCAGTGCTTCCAAAACCCGAGGGGAGACCCAGTACTTC
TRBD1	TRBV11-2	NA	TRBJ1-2	CASSQDRGGGYTF	TGTGCCAGCAGCCAGGACAGGGGCGGTGGCTACACCTTC
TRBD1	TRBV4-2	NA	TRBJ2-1	CASSQEPGQGGNEQFF	TGTGCCAGCAGCCAGGAACCGGGACAGGGGGGCAATGAGCAGTTCTTC
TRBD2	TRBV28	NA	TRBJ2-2	CASSPHPGLAGGMNTGELFF	TGTGCCAGCAGTCCTCATCCGGGACTAGCGGGGGGCATGAACACCGGGGAGCTGTTTTTT
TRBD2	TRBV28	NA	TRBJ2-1	CASTSSGTYNEQFF	TGTGCCAGCACCTCTAGCGGCACCTACAATGAGCAGTTCTTC
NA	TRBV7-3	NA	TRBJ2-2	CACQGQNTGELFF	TGTGCCTGTCAGGGACAGAACACCGGGGAGCTGTTTTTT
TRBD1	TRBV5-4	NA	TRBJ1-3	CASSLGGRQGAGNTIYF	TGTGCCAGCAGCTTGGGGGGTCGACAGGGAGCCGGAAACACCATATATTTT
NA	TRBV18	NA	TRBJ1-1	CASSPSNSIEAFF	TGTGCCAGCTCACCAAGTAACAGCATTGAAGCTTTCTTT
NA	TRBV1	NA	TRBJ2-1	CTSSQAAGVGGHEQFF	TGCACCAGCAGCCAAGCGGCCGGCGTCGGTGGGCATGAGCAGTTCTTC
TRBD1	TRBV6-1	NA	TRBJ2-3	CASRWTGGKAQYF	TGTGCCAGCAGATGGACAGGGGGGAAGGCGCAGTATTTT
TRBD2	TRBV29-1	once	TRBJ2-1	CSVVRSSGRMYNEQFF	TGCAGCGTTGTTAGGTCGAGCGGGAGGATGTATAATGAGCAGTTCTTC
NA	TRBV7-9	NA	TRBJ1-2	CASSLKDGGSRYTF	TGTGCCAGCAGCTTAAAGGACGGGGGATCGCGCTACACCTTC
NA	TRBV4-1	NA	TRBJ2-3	CASSQDPPGRRGPLADTQYF	TGCGCCAGCAGCCAAGATCCCCCCGGGAGGCGGGGGCCCCTGGCAGATACGCAGTATTTT
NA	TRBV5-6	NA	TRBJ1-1	CASSLQGDTEAFF	TGTGCCAGCAGCTTGCAGGGCGACACTGAAGCTTTCTTT
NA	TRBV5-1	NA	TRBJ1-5	CASSWGGGGSLQHF	TGCGCCAGCAGCTGGGGTGGGGGCGGTTCACTCCAGCATTTT
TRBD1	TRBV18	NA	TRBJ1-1	CASSPSQGTGGTEAFF	TGTGCCAGCTCACCATCCCAGGGGACAGGGGGCACTGAAGCTTTCTTT
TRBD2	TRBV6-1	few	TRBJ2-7	CASSGAGEAYEQYF	TGTGCCAGCAGTGGAGCGGGAGAGGCCTACGAGCAGTACTTC
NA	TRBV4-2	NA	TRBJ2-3	CASSQDRGAEDTQYF	TGTGCCAGCAGCCAAGATCGGGGGGCAGAGGATACGCAGTATTTT
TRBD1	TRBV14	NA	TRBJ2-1	CASSLMTGGNEQFF	TGTGCCAGCAGCCTTATGACAGGGGGCAATGAGCAGTTCTTC
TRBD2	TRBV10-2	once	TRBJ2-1	CASTGLAGGAYNEQFF	TGCGCCAGTACGGGACTAGCGGGGGGCGCCTACAATGAGCAGTTCTTC
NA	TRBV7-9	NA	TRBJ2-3	CASSLSFDTQYF	TGTGCCAGCAGCTTAAGCTTTGATACGCAGTATTTT
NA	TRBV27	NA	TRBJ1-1	CASRTDMNTEAFF	TGTGCCAGCAGGACAGACATGAACACTGAAGCTTTCTTT
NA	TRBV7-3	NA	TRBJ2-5	CASSPGAKETQYF	TGTGCCAGCAGCCCAGGGGCTAAAGAGACCCAGTACTTC
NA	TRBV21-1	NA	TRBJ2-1	CASSNGSGVAYNEQFF	TGTGCCAGCAGCAATGGTAGCGGGGTAGCCTACAATGAGCAGTTCTTC
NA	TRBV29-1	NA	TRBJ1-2	CSVVGGPFYTF	TGCAGCGTTGTGGGGGGGCCCTTCTACACCTTC
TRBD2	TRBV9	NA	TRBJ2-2	CASSVGAGPTGELFF	TGTGCCAGCAGCGTTGGAGCGGGACCTACCGGGGAGCTGTTTTTT
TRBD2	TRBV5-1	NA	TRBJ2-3	CASSLGRTSGSGADTQYF	TGCGCCAGCAGCTTGGGGAGGACTAGCGGGAGTGGCGCAGATACGCAGTATTTT
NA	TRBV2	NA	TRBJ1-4	CASSEASGDREKLFF	TGTGCCAGCAGTGAAGCATCAGGGGACCGGGAAAAACTGTTTTTT
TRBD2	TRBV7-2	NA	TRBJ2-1	CASSQPGLAFF	TGTGCCAGCAGCCAACCGGGACTAGCGTTCTTC
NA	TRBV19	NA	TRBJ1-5	CASSLYKGGGSNQPQHF	TGTGCCAGTAGCCTTTATAAGGGAGGGGGTAGCAATCAGCCCCAGCATTTT
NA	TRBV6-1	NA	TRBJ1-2	CASLGTHYGYTF	TGTGCCAGCCTGGGGACTCACTATGGCTACACCTTC
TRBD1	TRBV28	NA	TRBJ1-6	CASSSGQGLLNSPLHF	TGTGCCAGCAGCAGTGGACAGGGCCTTCTTAATTCACCCCTCCACTTT
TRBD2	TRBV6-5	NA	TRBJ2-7	CASARGGSSSYEQYF	TGTGCCAGCGCACGGGGGGGCTCCAGCTCCTACGAGCAGTACTTC
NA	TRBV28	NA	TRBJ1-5	CASLDTGNQPQHF	TGTGCCAGCCTCGACACTGGCAATCAGCCCCAGCATTTT
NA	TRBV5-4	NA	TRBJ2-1	CASSPGGGSSSYNEQFF	TGTGCCAGCAGCCCAGGAGGCGGATCGAGCTCCTACAATGAGCAGTTCTTC
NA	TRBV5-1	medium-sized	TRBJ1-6	CASSLEGGFNSPLHF	TGCGCCAGCAGCTTGGAGGGGGGGTTCAATTCACCCCTCCACTTT
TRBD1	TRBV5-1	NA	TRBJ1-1	CASSLPGQGRAFF	TGCGCCAGCAGCTTGCCGGGACAGGGCCGTGCTTTCTTT
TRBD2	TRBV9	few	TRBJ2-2	CASSVAGAGGNTGELFF	TGTGCCAGCAGCGTAGCAGGAGCGGGGGGCAACACCGGGGAGCTGTTTTTT
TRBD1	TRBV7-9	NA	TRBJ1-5	CASSLGSGQGNQPQHF	TGTGCCAGCAGCTTAGGATCGGGACAGGGTAATCAGCCCCAGCATTTT
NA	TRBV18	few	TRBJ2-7	CASSPLGSKGGSEQYF	TGTGCCAGCTCACCACTCGGTTCGAAGGGGGGGAGTGAGCAGTACTTC
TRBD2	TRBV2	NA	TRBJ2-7	CASVGLGYEQYF	TGTGCCAGCGTGGGACTAGGTTACGAGCAGTACTTC
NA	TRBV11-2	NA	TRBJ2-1	CASSLTRDLSYNEQFF	TGTGCCAGCAGTCTAACCCGGGACTTATCCTACAATGAGCAGTTCTTC
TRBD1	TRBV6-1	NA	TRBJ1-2	CASRPGTGGNYGYTF	TGTGCCAGCAGGCCTGGGACAGGGGGGAACTATGGCTACACCTTC
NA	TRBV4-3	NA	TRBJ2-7	CASSQQGGGSYEQYF	TGCGCCAGCAGCCAGCAGGGGGGTGGGTCCTACGAGCAGTACTTC
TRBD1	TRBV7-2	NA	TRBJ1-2	CASSPQGEANYGYTF	TGTGCCAGCAGCCCACAGGGGGAAGCTAACTATGGCTACACCTTC